A selection of T cell receptor beta chains follows, all from one sample in a study of yellow fever vaccine responses in identical twins. TCRdb passed the RT-PCR reads through MiXCR, listing each CDR3 protein once. This table has about 8,700 distinct CDR3 sequences, roughly 88% appearing once. This specimen consisted of T cells from blood (PBMCs), unsorted or a sorted subset (not recorded which), obtained before or after yellow fever vaccination (not recorded which). Receptors were obtained from a woman aged 18-29 years who received the yellow fever vaccine. CDR3s include the opening cysteine and the closing phenylalanine or tryptophan. Fields, in order: J gene, clone size, V gene, D gene, CDR3 length, CDR3 DNA, CDR3 protein. A D gene is named only where the DNA matches it firmly. The size entry is marked missing in some rows and otherwise reads once, few, many or a size class.

TRBJ2-1	.	TRBV20-1	.	11	TGCAGTGCGAGCAAATACAATGAGCAGTTCTTC	CSASKYNEQFF
TRBJ1-4	.	TRBV6-5	.	14	TGTGCCAGCACTTCCCTTGCAACTAATGAAAAACTGTTTTTT	CASTSLATNEKLFF
TRBJ1-6	once	TRBV3-1	.	11	TGTGCCAGCAGCCAACAGGGGTCCCTCCACTTT	CASSQQGSLHF
TRBJ2-2	.	TRBV2	.	13	TGTGCCAGCAGTGGAGACCCACCCGGGGAGCTGTTTTTT	CASSGDPPGELFF
TRBJ1-6	.	TRBV20-1	TRBD1	14	TGCAGTGCTAGAGAGCAGGGGGCAAGGTCACCCCTCCACTTT	CSAREQGARSPLHF
TRBJ2-7	.	TRBV6-1	TRBD2	15	TGTGCCAGCGGACCAGGTCTAGCGGGACTACGCGAGCAGTACTTC	CASGPGLAGLREQYF
TRBJ1-5	.	TRBV18	.	15	TGTGCCAGCTCACCAGTAGGACAAATTTTGCAGCCCCAGCATTTT	CASSPVGQILQPQHF
TRBJ2-1	.	TRBV29-1	TRBD1	12	TGCAGCGTCCGACAGGGGTCAAATGAGCAGTTCTTC	CSVRQGSNEQFF
TRBJ1-1	.	TRBV10-3	.	12	TGTGCCACCCGGACGATGAACACTGAAGCTTTCTTT	CATRTMNTEAFF
TRBJ2-5	.	TRBV11-3	TRBD2	15	TGTGCCAGCAGCTTATATCCTAGCGGGCAAGAGACCCAGTACTTC	CASSLYPSGQETQYF
TRBJ1-4	.	TRBV6-5	TRBD1	16	TGTGCCAGCAGTTGGGACAGGGCCTCAGGAGGTGAAAAACTGTTTTTT	CASSWDRASGGEKLFF
TRBJ2-1	.	TRBV13	.	14	TGTGCCAGCAGCCTCAGGAGCTCCTACAATGAGCAGTTCTTC	CASSLRSSYNEQFF
TRBJ1-3	.	TRBV19	.	12	TGTGCCAGTAGCCTTGAAGGAAACACCATATATTTT	CASSLEGNTIYF
TRBJ2-7	.	TRBV18	TRBD1	14	TGTGCCAGCTCACCGGGACAGCCCAGGGACGAGCAGTACTTC	CASSPGQPRDEQYF